The rows below give T cell receptor beta chains drawn from one sample of a study of control samples from healthy donors and cancer patients. Profiling relied on immunoSEQ multiplex PCR, and the TCRdb table lists in-frame clones only, not all of them. The sample gives fewer than 150,000 clones, under 95% of which show up once; 8.5% to 10% is in the top ten. Sequenced: blood. The receptors come from a man younger than 35 in good health. The CDR3 runs from the conserved cysteine through the conserved F or W. D genes are given only for firm matches. For some rows the clone size is stated as once, few or many, or as a class when expanded; others skip it.

J: TRBJ1-1; V: TRBV7-2; size: .; D: .; DNA: TGTGCCAGCAGCTTTACAGGATACACTGAAGCTTTCTTT; CDR3: CASSFTGYTEAFF
J: TRBJ2-7; V: TRBV7-9; size: .; D: .; DNA: TGTGCCAGCAGCTTAGGGCTCTCCGGGGATCCCTACGAGCAGTACTTC; CDR3: CASSLGLSGDPYEQYF
J: TRBJ2-5; V: TRBV9; size: once; D: TRBD2; DNA: TGTGCCAGCGGGGGGGGTACGACCCAGTACTTC; CDR3: CASGGGTTQYF
J: TRBJ2-7; V: TRBV4-1; size: .; D: TRBD2; DNA: TGCGCCAGCAGCCAAGATCTAGGGCCTAGCGGGTACTACGAGCAGTACTTC; CDR3: CASSQDLGPSGYYEQYF
J: TRBJ1-1; V: TRBV5-1; size: .; D: TRBD1; DNA: TGCGCCAGCAGCTTGAGGTCGACAGGGACCCTCTTAGCCACTGAAGCTTTCTTT; CDR3: CASSLRSTGTLLATEAFF
J: TRBJ1-1; V: TRBV4-1; size: once; D: .; DNA: TGCGCCAGCAGCCAAGTACCCCGACGGTCAGGGGCTTTCTTT; CDR3: CASSQVPRRSGAFF
J: TRBJ2-3; V: TRBV11-3; size: .; D: .; DNA: TGTGCCAGCAGCCAAGGCACAGATACGCAGTATTTT; CDR3: CASSQGTDTQYF
J: TRBJ1-2; V: TRBV13; size: .; D: .; DNA: TGTGCCAGCAGCTTAAGAGGGCCACATGGCTACACCTTC; CDR3: CASSLRGPHGYTF
J: TRBJ1-5; V: TRBV27; size: .; D: .; DNA: TGTGCCAGCAGTGTCGTGCCGATGGGTCAGCCCCAGCATTTT; CDR3: CASSVVPMGQPQHF
J: TRBJ2-1; V: TRBV9; size: .; D: .; DNA: TGTGCCAGCAGCCCCTCTGGGGGTTCCAATGAGCAGTTCTTC; CDR3: CASSPSGGSNEQFF
J: TRBJ1-1; V: TRBV10-2; size: few; D: .; DNA: TGCGCCAGCAGTGCTGTGGGGATGAGGTCGAACACTGAAGCTTTCTTT; CDR3: CASSAVGMRSNTEAFF
J: TRBJ1-1; V: TRBV6-2/TRBV6-3; size: .; D: .; DNA: TGTGCCAGCAGTTACTCTGTCTCGACGGCGACAGCCCGTTACACTGAAGCTTTCTTT; CDR3: CASSYSVSTATARYTEAFF
J: TRBJ2-7; V: TRBV2; size: .; D: .; DNA: TGTGCCAGCAGAGGGGACGGAGACTACGAGCAGTACTTC; CDR3: CASRGDGDYEQYF
J: TRBJ1-5; V: TRBV6-5; size: .; D: .; DNA: TGTGCCAGCAGTCTACGACAGGCAAATCAGCCCCAGCATTTT; CDR3: CASSLRQANQPQHF
J: TRBJ2-1; V: TRBV19; size: .; D: .; DNA: TGTGCCAGTACTAAAAAGCTTTACCACAATGAGCAGTTCTTC; CDR3: CASTKKLYHNEQFF
J: TRBJ1-3; V: TRBV27; size: .; D: .; DNA: TGTGCCAGCAGTCCAGGGGTTACTGGAAACACCATATATTTT; CDR3: CASSPGVTGNTIYF
J: TRBJ1-3; V: TRBV7-9; size: once; D: TRBD1; DNA: TGTGCCAGCAGCTCAGGGGGCCCTGGAAACACCATATATTTT; CDR3: CASSSGGPGNTIYF
J: TRBJ1-2; V: TRBV19; size: .; D: .; DNA: TGTGCCAGTAGTGAGAATGGCTACACCTTC; CDR3: CASSENGYTF
J: TRBJ2-2; V: TRBV5-1; size: .; D: TRBD1; DNA: TGCGCCAGCAGCTACGACAGGGACAGGGGATTTTCCGGGGAGCTGTTTTTT; CDR3: CASSYDRDRGFSGELFF
J: TRBJ2-4; V: TRBV3-1/TRBV3-2; size: .; D: TRBD1; DNA: TGTGCCAGCAGCCCCGGGACAGGGAAGCCTCTCCTAGCCAAAAACATTCAGTACTTC; CDR3: CASSPGTGKPLLAKNIQYF
J: TRBJ2-5; V: TRBV7-3; size: .; D: .; DNA: TGTGCCAGCAGCTTAACTTTGTATGCGTCTGGGCCCCAAGAGACCCAGTACTTC; CDR3: CASSLTLYASGPQETQYF
J: TRBJ1-2; V: TRBV5-1; size: .; D: TRBD1; DNA: TGCGCCAGCAGCTCGACCCGGGACAGGGTATCCGGCTACACCTTC; CDR3: CASSSTRDRVSGYTF
J: TRBJ2-6; V: TRBV30; size: once; D: .; DNA: TGTGCCTGGATCTATATGGACCGGCCAGGGGCCAACGTCCTGACTTTC; CDR3: CAWIYMDRPGANVLTF
J: TRBJ2-1; V: TRBV11-2; size: once; D: .; DNA: TGTGCCAGCAGACAAAAAAGGGGGGCGAATGAGCAGTTCTTC; CDR3: CASRQKRGANEQFF
J: TRBJ2-6; V: TRBV7-2; size: .; D: .; DNA: TGTGCCCGGGGGTCGGGGGCGGGGGACTCCTCTGGGGCCAACGTCCTGACTTTC; CDR3: CARGSGAGDSSGANVLTF
J: TRBJ2-1; V: TRBV4-1; size: .; D: TRBD2; DNA: TGCGCCAGCAGCCAAGAGTGGCGGGGGGCTTACAATGAGCAGTTCTTC; CDR3: CASSQEWRGAYNEQFF
J: TRBJ2-7; V: TRBV6-5; size: .; D: .; DNA: TGTGCCAGCAGGAAGACCTACGAGCAGTACTTC; CDR3: CASRKTYEQYF
J: TRBJ1-5; V: TRBV6-5; size: .; D: TRBD1; DNA: TGTGCCAGCACAAACAGGGGTAGCAATCAGCCCCAGCATTTT; CDR3: CASTNRGSNQPQHF
J: TRBJ1-1; V: TRBV19; size: .; D: .; DNA: TGTGCCAGTAGTTGGGACCGGGGGAACACTGAAGCTTTCTTT; CDR3: CASSWDRGNTEAFF
J: TRBJ1-5; V: TRBV10-2; size: once; D: TRBD1; DNA: TGCGCCAGCACGGACAGGTGGGACCAGCCCCAGCATTTT; CDR3: CASTDRWDQPQHF
J: TRBJ1-2; V: TRBV3-1/TRBV3-2; size: .; D: TRBD1; DNA: TGTGCCAGCAGCCAAGTGTCGACAGGGGATGGCTACACCTTC; CDR3: CASSQVSTGDGYTF
J: TRBJ1-2; V: TRBV5-4; size: .; D: .; DNA: TGTGCCAGCAGCAACTCCGGGACAAAACTACTAGGGCACACCTTC; CDR3: CASSNSGTKLLGHTF
J: TRBJ1-5; V: TRBV21-1; size: .; D: .; DNA: TGTGCCAGCAGCACGGACGGCGGCAATCAGCCCCAGCATTTT; CDR3: CASSTDGGNQPQHF
J: TRBJ1-4; V: TRBV6-5; size: .; D: .; DNA: TGTGCCAGCAGTTACTCGATTGCGGCAACTAATGAAAAACTGTTTTTT; CDR3: CASSYSIAATNEKLFF
J: TRBJ2-3; V: TRBV5-8; size: .; D: .; DNA: TGTGCCAGCAGCTTGATGAGGGGGGCCACAGATACGCAGTATTTT; CDR3: CASSLMRGATDTQYF
J: TRBJ2-3; V: TRBV6-1; size: .; D: .; DNA: TGTGCCAGCAGTGAATTTAAGGATACGCAGTATTTT; CDR3: CASSEFKDTQYF
J: TRBJ1-2; V: TRBV5-6; size: once; D: TRBD1; DNA: TGTGCCAGCAGCTATGACAGGGACGCTGCTGGCTACACCTTC; CDR3: CASSYDRDAAGYTF